This TCR beta chain was captured in a study of T cell repertoires in cytomegalovirus infection. Study-level information: Use of recently identified HLA-C-restricted and well-studied HLA-B-restricted CMV epitopes was part of the study. In public TCR beta signatures, there were indications of both CMV infection and matching HLA type.

The CDR3 spans 13 residues. CDR1 is LGHNA and CDR2 is YSLEER in the germline V gene. V gave up 0 bases and J gave up 2 bases, with 4 bases separating them. Each CDR3 protein gets one entry after TCRdb re-called the reads with MiXCR. Here the sample spans about 330,000 distinct CDR3 sequences, approximately 30% being singletons. For this clonotype: What it recognizes is unknown.

General study findings and limits: HLA-C-restricted TCR beta clonotypes specific for CMV led the ex vivo response. Summed frequency of public TCR beta families distinguished CMV carriers with the relevant HLA.

The material was cultured PBMCs, obtained from culture after CMV antigen stimulation. The chain uses TRBV4-3 and TRBJ2-5, with no clear D. The TCR comes from a human donor in good health (CMV status not recorded). Some clones in this sample may be carry-over from other donors' samples. The CDR3 reads CASSQELQETQYF. The CDR3 DNA reads TGCGCCAGCAGCCAAGAACTGCAAGAGACCCAGTACTTC.